Listed here is a single T cell receptor (beta chain). The data are from a study of beta chain features in type 1 diabetes. Isolated RNA was reverse transcribed in full, so expressed TCRB transcripts were sequenced. Measured with immunoSEQ multiplex PCR; TCRdb has only the in-frame clones, and not every one. The data hold roughly 450,000 clones, with roughly 14% observed a single time. The germline V gene encodes CDR1 KGHSH and CDR2 LQKENI. The junction had 11 bases not matched to a gene; V was cut back by 6 bases and J by 2 bases. The CDR3 loop spans 17 amino acids. The chain joins TRBV18 to TRBJ2-7, with 12 bases that match TRBD1. This clonotype was sampled from a young man in good health. The sample taken for sequencing was naive CD4+ T cells from blood. The CDR3 bases are TGTGCCAGCTCTCCGGGGACAGGGGGCTCTCTTACCTACGAGCAGTACTTC. Its protein is CASSPGTGGSLTYEQYF.